A single sample gave rise to the 4 T cell receptor beta chains below, sequenced in a study of blood T cell repertoires in COVID-19. The repertoire was sequenced with immunoSEQ multiplex PCR; TCRdb's copy has only in-frame clones and lacks some. This table has about 140,000 clones, 84% appearing once. The specimen was peripheral blood. The receptor source for this set is a human donor in a cohort sampled during active COVID-19.

This clone was seen just once. This chain connects TRBV30 to TRBJ1-2; 8 bases agree with TRBD1. The CDR3 covers 11 residues. The trim removed 6 bases at V and 4 bases at J, leaving 1 base unmatched. Germline CDR1 is GTSNPN and CDR2 is SVGIG (reference sequence). The CDR3 loop is CACGQGYGYTF. CDR3 bases: TGTGCCTGCGGACAGGGCTATGGCTACACCTTC.

The chain carries TRBV12-5 and TRBJ2-7; D may be TRBD1 (6 bases). The germline V and J ends were trimmed by 6 bases and 2 bases, with 11 bases remaining between them. Germline-derived CDR1 and CDR2 are LGHNT and FRNRAP. This CDR3 region has 13 residues. CDR3 DNA: TGTGCTAGTGGGGACGACAGGACCTACGAGCAGTACTTC. Amino acids: CASGDDRTYEQYF. Looking up the rest from reference TRBV12-5 and TRBJ2-7 gives the full variable domain: DARVTQTPRHKVTEMGQEVTMRCQPILGHNTVFWYRQTMMQGLELLAYFRNRAPLDDSGMPKDRFSAEMPDATLATLKIQPSEPRDSAVYFCASGDDRTYEQYFGPGTRLTVT.

This sequence joins TRBV6-2 or TRBV6-3 and TRBJ1-1, with D tentatively TRBD1 (6 bases). The CDR3 is 13 amino acids. Germline loops: CDR1 MNHEY, CDR2 SVGEGT. Trimming shortened V by 4 bases and J by 8 bases, and 14 bases separated the two germline ends. CDR3 residues: CASSFQTGGEAFF. The CDR3 region has the DNA TGTGCCAGCAGTTTCCAGACAGGAGGCGAAGCTTTCTTT.

The rearrangement uses TRBV20-1 and TRBJ1-2; 9 bases are a match to TRBD1. V shed 3 bases and J 4 bases; nucleotides not matched to a gene: 3. Germline CDR1 and CDR2: DFQATT and SNEGSKA (reference sequence). The length of the CDR3 is 13 residues. In DNA form, the CDR3 reads TGCAGTGCTAGTACGGGACAGGGCTATGGCTACACCTTC. Translating it yields CSASTGQGYGYTF.